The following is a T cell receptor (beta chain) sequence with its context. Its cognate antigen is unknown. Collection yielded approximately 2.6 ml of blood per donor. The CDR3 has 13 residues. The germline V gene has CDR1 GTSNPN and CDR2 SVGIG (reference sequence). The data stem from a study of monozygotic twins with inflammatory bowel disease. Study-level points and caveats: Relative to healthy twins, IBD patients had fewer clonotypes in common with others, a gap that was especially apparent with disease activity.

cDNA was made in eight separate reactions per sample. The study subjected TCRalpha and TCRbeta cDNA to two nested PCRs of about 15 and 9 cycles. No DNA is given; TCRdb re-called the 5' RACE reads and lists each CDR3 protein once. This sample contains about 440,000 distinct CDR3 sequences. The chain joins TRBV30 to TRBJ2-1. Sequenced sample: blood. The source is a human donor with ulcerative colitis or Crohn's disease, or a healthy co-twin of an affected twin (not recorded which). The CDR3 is CAWRRRTYNEQFF.